A selection of T cell receptor beta chains follows, all from one sample in a study of OX40 agonist ivuxolimab in advanced cancers. Method: immunoSEQ multiplex PCR; TCRdb's copy keeps in-frame clones and lacks some. The table shows about 67,000 clones, with approximately 93% occurring only once. Sequenced material: CD4+ or CD8+ T cells sorted from blood, taken in a trial of the OX40 agonist ivuxolimab. Receptors originate from an adult with an advanced solid tumor such as melanoma, head and neck, liver or kidney cancer. CDR3s include the opening cysteine and the closing phenylalanine or tryptophan. A D gene is named only where the DNA matches it firmly. Size is omitted from some rows. Given values are once, few, many or a class for expanded clones.

d_call: .; j_call: TRBJ1-2; v_call: TRBV6-1; clone_size: .; cdr3_nt: TGTGCCAGCAGTGCCTCGACTCTGTGGGTTGGGGTAGCCTATGGCTACACCTTC; cdr3_aa: CASSASTLWVGVAYGYTF
d_call: TRBD2; j_call: TRBJ2-3; v_call: TRBV5-4; clone_size: few; cdr3_nt: TGTGCCAGCAGCACCCGACTAGCGGGAAACACAGATACGCAGTATTTT; cdr3_aa: CASSTRLAGNTDTQYF
d_call: TRBD1; j_call: TRBJ2-5; v_call: TRBV6-5; clone_size: .; cdr3_nt: TGTGCCAGCAGGGGGACAGGGCAAGAGACCCAGTACTTC; cdr3_aa: CASRGTGQETQYF
d_call: .; j_call: TRBJ2-3; v_call: TRBV19; clone_size: .; cdr3_nt: TGTGCCGCCGGCGGCGCGCGGGCCACAGATACGCAGTATTTT; cdr3_aa: CAAGGARATDTQYF
d_call: TRBD1; j_call: TRBJ1-2; v_call: TRBV6-5; clone_size: .; cdr3_nt: TGTGCCAGCACCCTCCGACAGGGGATCGTCAATGGCTACACCTTC; cdr3_aa: CASTLRQGIVNGYTF
d_call: .; j_call: TRBJ2-5; v_call: TRBV27; clone_size: .; cdr3_nt: TGTGCCACCCGGGCCGAGCAAGAGACCCAGTACTTC; cdr3_aa: CATRAEQETQYF
d_call: .; j_call: TRBJ2-7; v_call: TRBV11-2; clone_size: .; cdr3_nt: TGTGCCAGCAGCTTGTCTGGGTCCTACGAGCAGTACTTC; cdr3_aa: CASSLSGSYEQYF
d_call: TRBD2; j_call: TRBJ2-1; v_call: TRBV5-4; clone_size: once; cdr3_nt: TGTGCCAGCAGCTTAACTAGCGGAGGCCACAATGAGCAGTTCTTC; cdr3_aa: CASSLTSGGHNEQFF
d_call: TRBD2; j_call: TRBJ2-5; v_call: TRBV28; clone_size: .; cdr3_nt: TGTGCCAGCAGTTCTAGCGGGGGGTTGGAGACCCAGTACTTC; cdr3_aa: CASSSSGGLETQYF
d_call: .; j_call: TRBJ2-6; v_call: TRBV28; clone_size: .; cdr3_nt: TGTGCCAGCAGTTTGAGGGGCAGGAGCTCTGGGGCCAACGTCCTGACTTTC; cdr3_aa: CASSLRGRSSGANVLTF
d_call: .; j_call: TRBJ1-1; v_call: TRBV28; clone_size: .; cdr3_nt: TGTGCCAGCAGTTCCAGTGGCATGAACACTGAAGCTTTCTTT; cdr3_aa: CASSSSGMNTEAFF
d_call: .; j_call: TRBJ2-5; v_call: TRBV6-5; clone_size: .; cdr3_nt: TGTGCCAGCAGCCCTAGACCCGGTGGGACCCAGTACTTC; cdr3_aa: CASSPRPGGTQYF
d_call: TRBD2; j_call: TRBJ2-7; v_call: TRBV4-3; clone_size: .; cdr3_nt: TGCGCCAGCAGCCAAGAGGGACTAGCGGGGGGTCAGTACTTC; cdr3_aa: CASSQEGLAGGQYF
d_call: TRBD2; j_call: TRBJ2-2; v_call: TRBV19; clone_size: .; cdr3_nt: TGTGCCAGTAGTATAGGCAGCAGGGAGGGGACCGGGGAGCTGTTTTTT; cdr3_aa: CASSIGSREGTGELFF
d_call: TRBD1; j_call: TRBJ1-1; v_call: TRBV5-1; clone_size: .; cdr3_nt: TGCGCCAGCAGCTGGGGGACAGGAGACACTGAAGCTTTCTTT; cdr3_aa: CASSWGTGDTEAFF
d_call: .; j_call: TRBJ1-2; v_call: TRBV6-5; clone_size: .; cdr3_nt: TGTGCCAGCAGGGAAGAGTCTAACTATGGCTACACCTTC; cdr3_aa: CASREESNYGYTF
d_call: .; j_call: TRBJ1-3; v_call: TRBV7-9; clone_size: .; cdr3_nt: TGTGCCAGCAGCTTAGCAGGGGTCGGAAACACCATATATTTT; cdr3_aa: CASSLAGVGNTIYF
d_call: .; j_call: TRBJ2-5; v_call: TRBV2; clone_size: .; cdr3_nt: TGTGCCAGCATGGACTTACAAGAGACCCAGTACTTC; cdr3_aa: CASMDLQETQYF
d_call: .; j_call: TRBJ2-1; v_call: TRBV7-9; clone_size: once; cdr3_nt: TGTGCCAGCAGCTTAGCAGGTGCGGATGAGCAGTTCTTC; cdr3_aa: CASSLAGADEQFF